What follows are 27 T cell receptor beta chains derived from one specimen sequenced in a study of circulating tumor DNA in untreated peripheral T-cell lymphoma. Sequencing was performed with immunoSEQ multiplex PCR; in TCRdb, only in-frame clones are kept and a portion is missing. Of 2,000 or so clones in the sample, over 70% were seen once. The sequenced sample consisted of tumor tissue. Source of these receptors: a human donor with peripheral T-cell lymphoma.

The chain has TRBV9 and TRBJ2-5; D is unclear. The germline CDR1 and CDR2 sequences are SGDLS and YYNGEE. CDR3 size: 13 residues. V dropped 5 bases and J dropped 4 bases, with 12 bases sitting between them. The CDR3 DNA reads TGTGCCAGCAGTGGCCAGTGGGTAGAGACCCAGTACTTC. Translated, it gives CASSGQWVETQYF.

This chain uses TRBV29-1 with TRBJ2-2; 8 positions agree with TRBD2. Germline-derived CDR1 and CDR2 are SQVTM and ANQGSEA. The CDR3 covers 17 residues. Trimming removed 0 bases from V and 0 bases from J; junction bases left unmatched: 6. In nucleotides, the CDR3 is TGCAGCGTTGAAGATCGGGAGGGGAGGTCGAACACCGGGGAGCTGTTTTTT. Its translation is CSVEDREGRSNTGELFF.

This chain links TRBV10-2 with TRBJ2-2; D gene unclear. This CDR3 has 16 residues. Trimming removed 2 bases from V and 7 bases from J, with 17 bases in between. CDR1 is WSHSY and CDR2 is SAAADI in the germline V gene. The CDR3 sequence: CASSEEVPRANGELFF. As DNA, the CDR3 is TGCGCCAGCAGTGAGGAAGTCCCCAGAGCGAACGGGGAGCTGTTTTTT.

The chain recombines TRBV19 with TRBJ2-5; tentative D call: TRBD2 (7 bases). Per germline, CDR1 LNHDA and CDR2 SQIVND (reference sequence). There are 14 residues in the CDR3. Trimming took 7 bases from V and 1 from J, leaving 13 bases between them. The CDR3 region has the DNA TGTGCCAGTAAGGGGGGAGGGTTCCAAGAGACCCAGTACTTC. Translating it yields CASKGGGFQETQYF.

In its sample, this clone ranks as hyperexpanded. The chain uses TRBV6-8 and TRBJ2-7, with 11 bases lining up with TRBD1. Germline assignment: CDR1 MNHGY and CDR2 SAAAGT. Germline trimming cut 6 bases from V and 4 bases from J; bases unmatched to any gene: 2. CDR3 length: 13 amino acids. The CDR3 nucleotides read TGTGCCAGCAGCGGGACAGGGGGTTACGAGCAGTACTTC. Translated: CASSGTGGYEQYF.

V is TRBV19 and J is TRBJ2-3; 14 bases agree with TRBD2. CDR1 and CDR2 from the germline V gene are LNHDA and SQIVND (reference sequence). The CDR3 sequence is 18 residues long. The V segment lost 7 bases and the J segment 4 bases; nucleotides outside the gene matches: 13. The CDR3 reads CASTTGTSGRSSADTQYF. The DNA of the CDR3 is TGTGCCAGTACCACCGGGACTAGCGGGAGAAGTAGCGCAGATACGCAGTATTTT. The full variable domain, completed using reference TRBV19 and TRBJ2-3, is DGGITQSPKYLFRKEGQNVTLSCEQNLNHDAMYWYRQDPGQGLRLIYYSQIVNDFQKGDIAEGYSVSREKKESFPLTVTSAQKNPTAFYLCASTTGTSGRSSADTQYFGPGTRLTVL.

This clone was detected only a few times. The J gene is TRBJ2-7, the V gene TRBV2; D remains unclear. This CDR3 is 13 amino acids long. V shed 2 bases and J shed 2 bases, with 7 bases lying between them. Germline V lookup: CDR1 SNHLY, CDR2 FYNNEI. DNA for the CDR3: TGTGCCAGCAGTGAACGAATGACCTACGAGCAGTACTTC. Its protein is CASSERMTYEQYF.

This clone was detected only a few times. The CDR3 sequence is CASRTGVKDTGELFF. CDR3 DNA: TGTGCCAGTAGGACAGGGGTTAAGGACACCGGGGAGCTGTTTTTT. This chain joins TRBV19 and TRBJ2-2; 8 bases fit TRBD1. The CDR3 is 15 residues long. With 6 bases clipped from V and 3 bases from J, the junction kept 6 bases outside the gene matches. CDR1 is LNHDA, CDR2 SQIVND, per germline (reference sequence).

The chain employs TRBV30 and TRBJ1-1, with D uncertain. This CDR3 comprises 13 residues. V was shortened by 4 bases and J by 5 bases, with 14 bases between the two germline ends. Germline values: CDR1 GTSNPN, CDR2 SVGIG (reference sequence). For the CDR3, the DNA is TGTGCCTGGACCCCCATAACCACAACTGAAGCTTTCTTT. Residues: CAWTPITTTEAFF.

As DNA, the CDR3 is TGTGCCAGCAGCTTCCTCGGACAGACGCAGGTGCAGTACTTC. Translated, it gives CASSFLGQTQVQYF. The chain joins TRBV11-3 to TRBJ2-7, with a weak D call TRBD1 (6 bases). Germline assignment: CDR1 SGHNT and CDR2 YENEEA. The germline V and J ends were trimmed by 3 bases and 9 bases, with 18 bases remaining between them. CDR3 length: 14 residues.

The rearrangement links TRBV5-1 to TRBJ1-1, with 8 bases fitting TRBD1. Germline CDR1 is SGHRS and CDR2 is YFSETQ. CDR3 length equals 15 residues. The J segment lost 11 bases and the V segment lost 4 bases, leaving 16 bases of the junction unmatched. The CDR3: CASSALTGAQNFAFF. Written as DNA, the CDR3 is TGCGCCAGCAGCGCGTTGACAGGGGCCCAGAATTTCGCTTTCTTT.

CDR3 protein: CASDRDAMPTGELFF. In nucleotides, the CDR3 is TGTGCCAGCGACCGGGACGCTATGCCCACCGGGGAGCTGTTTTTT. The J gene is TRBJ2-2, the V gene TRBV11-3; D may be TRBD1 or TRBD2 (5 bases each). The length of the CDR3 is 15 residues. V lost 8 bases, J lost 4 bases, and 17 bases lay in between. The V gene's germline CDR1 is SGHNT and CDR2 YENEEA.

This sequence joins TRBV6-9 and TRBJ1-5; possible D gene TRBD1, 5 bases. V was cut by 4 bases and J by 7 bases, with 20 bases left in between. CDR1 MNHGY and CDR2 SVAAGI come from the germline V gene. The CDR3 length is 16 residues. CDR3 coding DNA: TGTGCCAGCAGTTCAAAGCCCACAGGCCTCTGGCAGCCCCAGCATTTT. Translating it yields CASSSKPTGLWQPQHF.

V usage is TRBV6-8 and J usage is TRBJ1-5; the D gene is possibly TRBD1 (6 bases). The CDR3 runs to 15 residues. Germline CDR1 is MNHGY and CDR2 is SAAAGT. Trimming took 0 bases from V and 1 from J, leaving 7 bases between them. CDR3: CASSYSRGSNQPQHF. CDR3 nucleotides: TGTGCCAGCAGTTACTCTAGGGGGAGCAATCAGCCCCAGCATTTT.

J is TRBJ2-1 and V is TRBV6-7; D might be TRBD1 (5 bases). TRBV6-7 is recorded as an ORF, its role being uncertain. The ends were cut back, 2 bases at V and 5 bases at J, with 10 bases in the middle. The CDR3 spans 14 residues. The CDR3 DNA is TGTGCCAGCAGTTACCAAGGGGTCAACAATGAGCAGTTCTTC. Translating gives CASSYQGVNNEQFF.

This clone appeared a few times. The CDR3 loop is CASSSDSPSGIYEQYF. The CDR3 DNA is TGTGCCAGCAGTTCCGACTCTCCCAGCGGGATCTACGAGCAGTACTTC. This chain connects TRBV6-7 to TRBJ2-7; 7 bases line up with TRBD2. TRBV6-7 is marked as an open reading frame, function uncertain. The CDR3 contains 16 residues. Trimming cost V 4 bases and J 3 bases; bases outside gene matches: 12.

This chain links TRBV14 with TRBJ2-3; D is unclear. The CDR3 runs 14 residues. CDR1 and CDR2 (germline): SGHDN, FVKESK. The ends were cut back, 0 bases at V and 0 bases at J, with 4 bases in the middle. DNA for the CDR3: TGTGCCAGCAGCCAAGAATACAGCACAGATACGCAGTATTTT. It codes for CASSQEYSTDTQYF.

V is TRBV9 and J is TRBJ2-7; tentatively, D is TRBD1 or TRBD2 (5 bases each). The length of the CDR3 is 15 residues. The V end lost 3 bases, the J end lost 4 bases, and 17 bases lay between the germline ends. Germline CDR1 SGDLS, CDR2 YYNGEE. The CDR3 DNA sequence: TGTGCCAGCAGCGCTGGGACCTTAGGGGATTACGAGCAGTACTTC. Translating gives CASSAGTLGDYEQYF.

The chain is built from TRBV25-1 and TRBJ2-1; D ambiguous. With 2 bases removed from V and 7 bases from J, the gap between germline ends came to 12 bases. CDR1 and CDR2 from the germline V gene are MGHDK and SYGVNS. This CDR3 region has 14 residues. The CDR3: CASSENQWGNEQFF. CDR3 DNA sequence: TGTGCCAGCAGTGAAAATCAGTGGGGTAATGAGCAGTTCTTC.

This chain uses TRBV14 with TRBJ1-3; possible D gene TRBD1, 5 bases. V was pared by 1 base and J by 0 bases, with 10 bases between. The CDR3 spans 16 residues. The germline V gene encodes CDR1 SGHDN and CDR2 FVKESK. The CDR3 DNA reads TGTGCCAGCAGCCAAGTAGGGGATTCCTCTGGAAACACCATATATTTT. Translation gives CASSQVGDSSGNTIYF.

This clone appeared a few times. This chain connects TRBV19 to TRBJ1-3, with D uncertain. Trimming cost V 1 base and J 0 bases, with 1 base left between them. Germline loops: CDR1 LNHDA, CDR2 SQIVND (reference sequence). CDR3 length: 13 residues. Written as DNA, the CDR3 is TGTGCCAGTAGTATAGGCTCTGGAAACACCATATATTTT. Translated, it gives CASSIGSGNTIYF. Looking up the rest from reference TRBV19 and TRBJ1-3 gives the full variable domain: DGGITQSPKYLFRKEGQNVTLSCEQNLNHDAMYWYRQDPGQGLRLIYYSQIVNDFQKGDIAEGYSVSREKKESFPLTVTSAQKNPTAFYLCASSIGSGNTIYFGEGSWLTVV.

The CDR3 is CASSVLLSSYNEQFF. The CDR3 DNA follows: TGTGCCAGTAGTGTCCTTCTGAGCTCCTACAATGAGCAGTTCTTC. The chain is built from TRBV19 and TRBJ2-1; no definite D call. CDR3 length equals 15 residues. Germline V gene lookup returns CDR1 LNHDA and CDR2 SQIVND (reference sequence). Trimming shortened V by 5 bases and J by 0 bases, and 11 bases separated the two germline ends. The variable domain in full, completed from reference TRBV19 and TRBJ2-1, reads DGGITQSPKYLFRKEGQNVTLSCEQNLNHDAMYWYRQDPGQGLRLIYYSQIVNDFQKGDIAEGYSVSREKKESFPLTVTSAQKNPTAFYLCASSVLLSSYNEQFFGPGTRLTVL.

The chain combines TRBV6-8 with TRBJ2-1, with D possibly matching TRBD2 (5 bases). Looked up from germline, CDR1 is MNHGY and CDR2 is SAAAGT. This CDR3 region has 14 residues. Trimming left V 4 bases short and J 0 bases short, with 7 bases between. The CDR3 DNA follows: TGTGCCAGCAGTTTGGGAGCCTCCTACAATGAGCAGTTCTTC. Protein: CASSLGASYNEQFF.

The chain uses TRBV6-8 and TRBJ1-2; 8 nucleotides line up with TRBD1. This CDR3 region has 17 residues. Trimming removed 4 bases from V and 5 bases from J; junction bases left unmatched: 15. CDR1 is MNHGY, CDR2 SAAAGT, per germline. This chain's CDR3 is CASSSGQGVPRTYGYTF. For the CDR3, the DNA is TGTGCCAGCAGTTCTGGACAGGGTGTACCCAGAACTTATGGCTACACCTTC.

CDR3 sequence reads: CASSPRDHREQYF. In DNA, the CDR3 is TGTGCCAGCTCTCCCCGGGACCACCGCGAGCAGTACTTC. This chain uses TRBV18 with TRBJ2-7, with D possibly being TRBD1 or TRBD2 (5 bases each). Trimming left V 6 bases short and J 6 bases short, with 15 bases between. The germline gives CDR1 KGHSH, CDR2 LQKENI. The CDR3 loop spans 13 amino acids.

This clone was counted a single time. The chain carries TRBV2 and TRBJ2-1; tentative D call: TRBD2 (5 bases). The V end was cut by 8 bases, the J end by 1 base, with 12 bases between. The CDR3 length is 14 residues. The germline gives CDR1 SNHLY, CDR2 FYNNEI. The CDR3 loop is CASSGGRSYNEQFF. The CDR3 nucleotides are TGTGCCAGCTCCGGTGGGAGATCCTACAATGAGCAGTTCTTC. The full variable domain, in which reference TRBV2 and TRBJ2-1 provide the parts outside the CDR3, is EPEVTQTPSHQVTQMGQEVILRCVPISNHLYFYWYRQILGQKVEFLVSFYNNEISEKSEIFDDQFSVERPDGSNFTLKIRSTKLEDSAMYFCASSGGRSYNEQFFGPGTRLTVL.

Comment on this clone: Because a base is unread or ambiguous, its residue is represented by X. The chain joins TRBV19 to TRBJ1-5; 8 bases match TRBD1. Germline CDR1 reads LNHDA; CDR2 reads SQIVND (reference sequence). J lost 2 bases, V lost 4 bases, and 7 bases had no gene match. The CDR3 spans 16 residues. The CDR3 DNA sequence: TGTGCCAGTAGTACAGGGGGCGCRATCGGCAATCAGCCCCAGCATTTT. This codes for CASSTGGXIGNQPQHF. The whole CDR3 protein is CASSTGGAIGNQPQHF.